This TCR beta chain emerged from a study of T cell clonotyping in hematopoietic cell transplantation. Study conclusions and caveats: CD4 and CD8 repertoire contributions could not be separated without sorting.

TCRdb's copy holds only in-frame clones and misses some; the assay was immunoSEQ multiplex PCR. The sample consists of some 30,000 clones, roughly 80% of them appearing once. Of note for this clone: Its matching antigen is unknown.

Germline assignment: CDR1 GTSNPN and CDR2 SVGIG (reference sequence). There are 13 residues in the CDR3. V gave up 6 bases and J gave up 5 bases; unmatched junction bases: 10. Time point of the sample: recipient sample about 28 days before transplant, after cytoreduction. Recipients were bled about 28 days pretransplant and at posttransplant days 30, 100, 180. The material sequenced was peripheral blood mononuclear cells, taken before stem cell transplant. This receptor was obtained from a woman aged 25 to 45 with chronic myeloid leukemia. Some clones in this sample may be carry-over from other donors' samples. The V and J genes are TRBV30 and TRBJ2-7, with 7 bases matching TRBD1. The CDR3: CACSRDSPNEQYF. The CDR3 DNA reads as TGTGCCTGTTCCCGGGACAGTCCGAACGAGCAGTACTTC. Looking up the rest from reference TRBV30 and TRBJ2-7 gives the full variable domain: SQTIHQWPATLVQPVGSPLSLECTVEGTSNPNLYWYRQAAGRGLQLLFYSVGIGQISSEVPQNLSASRPQDRQFILSSKKLLLSDSGFYLCACSRDSPNEQYFGPGTRLTVT.